This T cell receptor beta chain was observed in a study of CD8+ T cells in alopecia areata. Study results and limitations: Patients showed less clear TCR sequence sharing than mice, possibly partly because of HLA diversity. Lesional scalp displayed greater clonality than normal scalp, most notably in alopecia totalis/universalis.

The ends lost 8 bases at V and 7 bases at J; junction bases unmatched: 9. CDR3 size: 13 residues. Germline lookup yields CDR1 MGHDK and CDR2 SYGVNS. CD4+ and CD8+ T cells were sorted from PBMCs stained for CD3, CD4 and CD8. As to this clone: Antigen specificity is unknown.

cDNA serving as the sequencing template came from extracted, reverse transcribed RNA. The protocol was immunoSEQ multiplex PCR, while the TCRdb copy is restricted to in-frame clones and leaves out a portion. Of 120,000 or so clones listed, around 50% are singletons. The chain links TRBV25-1 to TRBJ2-7; 9 nucleotides match TRBD1. Sequenced sample: NKG2D-low CD8+ T cells sorted from blood. The receptor was derived from a human donor with alopecia areata. CDR3 in amino acids: CASDGQGSGEQYF. As DNA, the CDR3 is TGTGCCAGCGACGGACAGGGGTCGGGGGAGCAGTACTTC.